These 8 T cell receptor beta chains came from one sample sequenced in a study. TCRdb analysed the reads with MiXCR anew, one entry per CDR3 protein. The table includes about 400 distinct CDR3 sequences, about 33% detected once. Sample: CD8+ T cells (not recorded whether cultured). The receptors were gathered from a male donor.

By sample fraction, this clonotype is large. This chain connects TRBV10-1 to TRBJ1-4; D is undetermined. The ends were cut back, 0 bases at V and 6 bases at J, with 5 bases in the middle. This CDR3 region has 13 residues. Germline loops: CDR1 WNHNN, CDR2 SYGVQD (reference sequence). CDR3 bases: TGCGCCAGCAGTGAGTCCACTGATGAAAAACTGTTTTTT. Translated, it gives CASSESTDEKLFF.

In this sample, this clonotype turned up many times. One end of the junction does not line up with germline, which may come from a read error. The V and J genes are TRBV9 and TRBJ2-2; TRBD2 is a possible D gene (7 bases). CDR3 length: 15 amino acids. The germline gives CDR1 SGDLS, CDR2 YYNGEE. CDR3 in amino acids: CASSDGGGGTAELFF. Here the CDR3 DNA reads TGTGCCAGCAGCGATGGGGGAGGGGGTACCGCGGAGCTGTTTTTT.

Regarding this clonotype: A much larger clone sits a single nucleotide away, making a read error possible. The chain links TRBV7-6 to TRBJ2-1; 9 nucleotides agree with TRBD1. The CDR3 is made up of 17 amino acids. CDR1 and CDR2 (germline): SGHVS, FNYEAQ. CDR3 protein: CASNLAPTGGPYNEQFF. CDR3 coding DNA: TGTGCCAGCAACTTAGCTCCGACAGGGGGACCCTACAATGAGCAGTTCTTC.

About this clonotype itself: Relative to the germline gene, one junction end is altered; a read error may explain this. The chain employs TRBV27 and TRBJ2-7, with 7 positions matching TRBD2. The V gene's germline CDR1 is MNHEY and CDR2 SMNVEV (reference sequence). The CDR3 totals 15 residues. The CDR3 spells CARSPAAGAPHEQYF. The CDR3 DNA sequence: TGTGCCCGCAGTCCGGCGGCGGGAGCTCCCCACGAGCAGTACTTC.

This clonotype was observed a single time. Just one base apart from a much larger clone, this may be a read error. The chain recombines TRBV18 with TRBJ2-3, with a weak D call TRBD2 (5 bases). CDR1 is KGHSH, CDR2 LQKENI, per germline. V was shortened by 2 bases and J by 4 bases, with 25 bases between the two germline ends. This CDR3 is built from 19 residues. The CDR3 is CASSPGGRTDGPHADTQYF. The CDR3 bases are TGTGCCAGCTCACCAGGAGGTCGAACGGACGGCCCTCACGCAGATACGCAGTATTTT.

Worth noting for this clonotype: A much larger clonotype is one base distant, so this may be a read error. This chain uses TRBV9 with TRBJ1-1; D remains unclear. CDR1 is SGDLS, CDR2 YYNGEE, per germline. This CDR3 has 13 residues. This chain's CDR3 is CANSTPPNTEAFF. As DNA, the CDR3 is TGTGCCAACAGCACCCCACCTAACACTGAAGCTTTCTTT. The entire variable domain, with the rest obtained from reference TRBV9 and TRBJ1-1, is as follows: DSGVTQTPKHLITATGQRVTLRCSPRSGDLSVYWYQQSLDQGLQFLIQYYNGEERAKGNILERFSAQQFPDLHSELNLSSLELGDSALYFCANSTPPNTEAFFGQGTRLTVV.

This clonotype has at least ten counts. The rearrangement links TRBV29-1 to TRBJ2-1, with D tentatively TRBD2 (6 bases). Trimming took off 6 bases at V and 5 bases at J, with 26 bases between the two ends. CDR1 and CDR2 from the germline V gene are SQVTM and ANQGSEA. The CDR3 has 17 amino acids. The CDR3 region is CSVDPRLPGLTNNEQFF. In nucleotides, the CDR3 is TGCAGCGTCGACCCCAGGTTACCGGGACTGACAAACAATGAGCAGTTCTTC.

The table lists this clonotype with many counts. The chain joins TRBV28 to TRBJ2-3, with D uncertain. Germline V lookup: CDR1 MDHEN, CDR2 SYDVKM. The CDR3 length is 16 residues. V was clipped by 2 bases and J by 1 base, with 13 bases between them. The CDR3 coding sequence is TGTGCCAGCAGTTTAGTGGCCGGGCCAGGCACAGATACGCAGTATTTT. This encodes CASSLVAGPGTDTQYF.